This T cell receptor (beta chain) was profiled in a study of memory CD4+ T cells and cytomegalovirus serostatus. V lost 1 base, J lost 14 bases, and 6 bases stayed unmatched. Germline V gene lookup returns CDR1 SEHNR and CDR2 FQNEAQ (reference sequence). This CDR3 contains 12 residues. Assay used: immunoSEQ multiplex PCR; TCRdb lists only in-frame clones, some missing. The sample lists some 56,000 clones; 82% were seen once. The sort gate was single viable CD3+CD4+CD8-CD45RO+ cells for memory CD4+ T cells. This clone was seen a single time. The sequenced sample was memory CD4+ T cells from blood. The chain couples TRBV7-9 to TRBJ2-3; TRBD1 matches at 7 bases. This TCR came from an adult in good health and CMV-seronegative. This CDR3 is CASSLDLGGTYF. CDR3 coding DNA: TGTGCCAGCAGCTTAGATCTAGGGGGCACGTATTTT.